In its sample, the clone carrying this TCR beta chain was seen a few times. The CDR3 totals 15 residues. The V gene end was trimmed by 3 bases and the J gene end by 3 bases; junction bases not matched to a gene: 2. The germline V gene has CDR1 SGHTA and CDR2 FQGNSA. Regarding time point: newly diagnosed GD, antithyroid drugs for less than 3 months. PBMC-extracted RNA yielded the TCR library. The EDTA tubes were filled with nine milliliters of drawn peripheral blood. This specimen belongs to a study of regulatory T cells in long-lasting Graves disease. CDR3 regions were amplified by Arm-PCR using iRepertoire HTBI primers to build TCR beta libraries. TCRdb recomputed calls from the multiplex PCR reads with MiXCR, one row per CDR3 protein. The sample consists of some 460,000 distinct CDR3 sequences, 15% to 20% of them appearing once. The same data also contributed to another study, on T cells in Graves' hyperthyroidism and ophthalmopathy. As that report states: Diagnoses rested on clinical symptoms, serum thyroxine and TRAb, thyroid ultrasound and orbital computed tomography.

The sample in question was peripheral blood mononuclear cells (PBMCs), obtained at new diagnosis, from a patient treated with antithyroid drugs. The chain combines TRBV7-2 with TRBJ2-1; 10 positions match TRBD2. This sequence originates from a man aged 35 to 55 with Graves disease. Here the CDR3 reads CASSLLAGDYNEQFF. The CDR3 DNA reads TGTGCCAGCAGCTTGCTAGCGGGGGACTACAATGAGCAGTTCTTC.